The clone carrying this T cell receptor (beta chain) has ten or more counts. V was trimmed by 0 bases and J by 3 bases, leaving 6 bases between them. CDR1 is SGHKS, CDR2 YYEKEE, per germline (reference sequence). The CDR3 extends over 13 amino acids. TCRdb passed the 5' RACE reads through MiXCR, listing each CDR3 protein once. Counted here are about 11,000 distinct CDR3 sequences, under 35% occurring once; the ten biggest clones make up under 3.5%. Cells sorted as Tregs were CD4+, CD25+ and CD127-/low. The sequenced sample was Tregs sorted from a lymph node. The chain combines TRBV5-5 with TRBJ1-1, with D unclear. The clonotype comes from a female donor with breast cancer. The CDR3 loop reads CASSLDRDTEAFF. The DNA of the CDR3 is TGTGCCAGCAGCTTGGACAGAGACACTGAAGCTTTCTTT.